This T cell receptor beta chain emerged from a study of response to subunit inactivated influenza vaccine. The study, taken as a whole, reports: It was suggested by the authors that few new T cells are recruited by each seasonal influenza vaccination.

This clonotype showed up just a few times. Its antigen is unknown. The V end was cut by 0 bases, the J end by 11 bases, with 7 bases between. Germline assignment: CDR1 MNHEY and CDR2 SVGAGI. The CDR3 spans 11 residues. MiXCR was run by TCRdb on the RT-PCR reads, yielding one entry per CDR3 protein. The table shows approximately 200,000 distinct CDR3 sequences, with approximately 15% occurring only once. The genes are TRBV6-5 and TRBJ2-5, with no clear D. The origin of this receptor is a man aged 50 to 59 who received an inactivated influenza vaccine. This sample comprised CD8+ T cells sorted from PBMCs, obtained 5 days after vaccination. This CDR3 reads CASSYSGWQYF. The CDR3 DNA follows: TGTGCCAGCAGTTACTCGGGGTGGCAGTACTTC.